This is a list of T cell receptor beta chains from one sample in a study of T cell changes during pregnancy in multiple sclerosis. The protocol was immunoSEQ multiplex PCR, while the TCRdb copy is restricted to in-frame clones and leaves out a portion. This table has 35,000 or so clones, about 90% appearing once. Sequenced material: CD4+ T cells from peripheral blood mononuclear cells, taken after pregnancy. All receptors come from a female donor with multiple sclerosis, enrolled in a pregnancy study. Each CDR3 is given with its conserved first and last residue.

J,V,CDR3
TRBJ1-5,TRBV5-4,CASSWTGTGGNQPQHF
TRBJ1-6,TRBV4-3,CASSQEVLYTNSPLHF
TRBJ1-4,TRBV7-9,CASSWGGFPVLNEKLFF
TRBJ2-1,TRBV10-3,CAISEEGEQFF
TRBJ2-5,TRBV7-9,CASSLDSSGVQETQYF
TRBJ1-5,TRBV6-1,CASSSGGNQPQHF
TRBJ2-1,TRBV18,CASSRSGGDSSYNEQFF
TRBJ2-3,TRBV7-6,CASSPGEGVSQYF
TRBJ2-4,TRBV7-8,CASSSPDRGTSGSSRAKNIQYF
TRBJ2-3,TRBV7-9,CASTLGGSKPYF
TRBJ2-1,TRBV18,CASSPGQGAYNEQFF
TRBJ2-7,TRBV7-9,CASSLFQAGSNEQYF
TRBJ2-3,TRBV15,CATSRDRFKASGSDRDTQYF
TRBJ1-2,TRBV12-5,CASGRGDRGRVGGYTF
TRBJ2-5,TRBV4-1,CASSQPRQGQETQYF
TRBJ2-2,TRBV5-1,CASSLRDSGGANTGELFF
TRBJ1-2,TRBV10-3,CAISEPGTALYGYTF
TRBJ1-1,TRBV6-5,CASTQGSEAFF
TRBJ1-2,TRBV12-5,CASGLGSGNYGYTF
TRBJ1-5,TRBV18,CASSPGTDNQPQHF
TRBJ2-1,TRBV28,CASSLPASGRADEQFF
TRBJ2-7,TRBV10-3,CAISESDKQYF
TRBJ2-2,TRBV2,CASSHRDSLGELFF
TRBJ2-7,TRBV18,CASSNRDDYEQYF
TRBJ2-2,TRBV27,CASSLSGGRFVAGELFF
TRBJ2-3,TRBV6-6,CASSYTGSGRDTQYF
TRBJ1-2,TRBV19,CASSPTGIHSYGYTF
TRBJ2-7,TRBV5-1,CASSLAGTASSYEQYF
TRBJ2-3,TRBV2,CASRGTSRSTDTQYF
TRBJ2-5,TRBV7-8,CASSSGRGAGETQYF
TRBJ2-2,TRBV4-1,CASNYPGQGTGELFF
TRBJ2-7,TRBV19,CASSSGSLGYEQYF
TRBJ2-2,TRBV7-6,CASSLLAGAGVGELFF
TRBJ2-2,TRBV4-2,CASSQFAGTSGNTGELFF
TRBJ2-2,TRBV10-3,CAISVGQGINPGELFF